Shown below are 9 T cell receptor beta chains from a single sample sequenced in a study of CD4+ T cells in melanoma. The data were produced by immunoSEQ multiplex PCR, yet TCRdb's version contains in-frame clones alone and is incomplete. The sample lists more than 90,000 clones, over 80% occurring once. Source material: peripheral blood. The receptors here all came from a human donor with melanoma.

CDR3 in amino acids: CASSLAGTSGQETQYF. CDR3 DNA: TGCGCCAGCAGCTTGGCCGGGACTAGCGGGCAAGAGACCCAGTACTTC. The chain combines TRBV5-1 with TRBJ2-5, with 12 bases identical to TRBD2. CDR3 size: 16 residues. Per germline, CDR1 SGHRS and CDR2 YFSETQ. V shed 0 bases and J 2 bases; nucleotides not matched to a gene: 2.

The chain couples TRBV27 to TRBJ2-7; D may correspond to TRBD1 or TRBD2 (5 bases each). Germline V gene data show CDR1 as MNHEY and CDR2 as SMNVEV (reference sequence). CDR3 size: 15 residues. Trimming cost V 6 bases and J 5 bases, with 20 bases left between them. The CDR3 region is CASSLLGDHYHEQYF. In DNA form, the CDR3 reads TGTGCCAGCAGCCTCTTAGGGGACCACTACCACGAGCAGTACTTC.

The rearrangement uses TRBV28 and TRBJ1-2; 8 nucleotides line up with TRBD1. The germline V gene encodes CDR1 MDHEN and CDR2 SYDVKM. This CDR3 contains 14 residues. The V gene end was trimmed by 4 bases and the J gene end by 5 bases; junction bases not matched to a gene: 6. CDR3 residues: CASSSQGGEYGYTF. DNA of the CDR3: TGTGCCAGCAGTTCACAGGGGGGCGAATATGGCTACACCTTC.

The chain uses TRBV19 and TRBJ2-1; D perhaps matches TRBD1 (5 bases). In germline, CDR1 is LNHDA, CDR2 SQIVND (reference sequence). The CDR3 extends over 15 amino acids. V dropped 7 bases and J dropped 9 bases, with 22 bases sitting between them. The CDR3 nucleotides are TGTGCCAGTACTAAACCCAGGGCAGGGTATTTTGAGCAGTTCTTC. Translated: CASTKPRAGYFEQFF.

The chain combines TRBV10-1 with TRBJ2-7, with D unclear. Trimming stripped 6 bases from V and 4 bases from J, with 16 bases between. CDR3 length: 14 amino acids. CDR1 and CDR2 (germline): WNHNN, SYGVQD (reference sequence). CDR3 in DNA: TGCGCCAGCAGGAGGCGGAGTCTGGCGTACGAGCAGTACTTC. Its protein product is CASRRRSLAYEQYF.

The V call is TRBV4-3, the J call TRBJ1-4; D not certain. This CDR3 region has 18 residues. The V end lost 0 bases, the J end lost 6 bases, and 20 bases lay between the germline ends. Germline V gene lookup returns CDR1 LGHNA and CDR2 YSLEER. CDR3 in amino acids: CASSQDEGGPRGDEKLFF. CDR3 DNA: TGCGCCAGCAGCCAAGATGAAGGAGGGCCCCGCGGGGATGAAAAACTGTTTTTT.

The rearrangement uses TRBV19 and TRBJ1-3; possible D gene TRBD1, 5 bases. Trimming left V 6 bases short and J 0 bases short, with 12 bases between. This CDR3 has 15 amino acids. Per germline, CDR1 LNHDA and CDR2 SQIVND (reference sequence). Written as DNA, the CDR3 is TGTGCCAGTAGAAGGGACCTAAGCTCTGGAAACACCATATATTTT. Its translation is CASRRDLSSGNTIYF.

CDR3 residues: CASGPSGRAETQYF. For the CDR3, the DNA is TGTGCCAGCGGGCCTAGCGGGAGGGCCGAGACCCAGTACTTC. This chain joins TRBV28 and TRBJ2-5; TRBD2 matches 12 bases. Germline V gene data show CDR1 as MDHEN and CDR2 as SYDVKM. The CDR3 has 14 amino acids. The V gene end was trimmed by 8 bases and the J gene end by 5 bases; junction bases not matched to a gene: 6. The full variable domain, completed using reference TRBV28 and TRBJ2-5, is DVKVTQSSRYLVKRTGEKVFLECVQDMDHENMFWYRQDPGLGLRLIYFSYDVKMKEKGDIPEGYSVSREKKERFSLILESASTNQTSMYLCASGPSGRAETQYFGPGTRLLVL.

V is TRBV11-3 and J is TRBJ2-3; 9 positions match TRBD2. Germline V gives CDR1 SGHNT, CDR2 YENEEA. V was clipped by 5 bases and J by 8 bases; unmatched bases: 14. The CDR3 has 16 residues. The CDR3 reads CASSQKVGGRVATQYF. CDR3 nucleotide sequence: TGTGCCAGCAGCCAGAAGGTAGGCGGGAGGGTGGCTACGCAGTATTTT.